Listed here are 32 T cell receptor beta chains from one sample, sequenced in a study of T cells in narcolepsy. Sequencing was performed with immunoSEQ multiplex PCR; in TCRdb, only in-frame clones are kept and a portion is missing. This table holds some 30,000 clones, 60% to 80% found once. Sequencing was done on a sample of memory (CD45RA-) CD4+ T cells from blood. Receptor source: a human donor in good health.

This chain links TRBV9 with TRBJ1-3, with D tentatively TRBD1 (6 bases). This CDR3 has 16 amino acids. The ends were cut back, 3 bases at V and 0 bases at J, with 13 bases in the middle. Germline V lookup: CDR1 SGDLS, CDR2 YYNGEE. CDR3 DNA: TGTGCCAGCAGCGGAAAACAGGGTTACTCTGGAAACACCATATATTTT. Amino acid sequence: CASSGKQGYSGNTIYF.

J is TRBJ1-1 and V is TRBV23-1, with D maybe TRBD1 (5 bases). TRBV23-1 is marked as an open reading frame, function uncertain. There are 16 residues in the CDR3. V dropped 0 bases and J dropped 5 bases, with 16 bases sitting between them. Here the CDR3 reads CASSQSAQARRTEAFF. CDR3 nucleotides: TGCGCCAGCAGTCAATCGGCACAGGCCCGCCGGACTGAAGCTTTCTTT.

The chain combines TRBV30 with TRBJ1-2; no clear D gene. Germline V gene sequence: CDR1 GTSNPN, CDR2 SVGIG (reference sequence). The CDR3 consists of 15 residues. Between the trimmed V and J ends, which lost 4 bases and 8 bases, there was a span of 23 bases. The CDR3 nucleotides are TGTGCCTGGAATCATTTGTCCAAGGGCTCGGGGGGCTACACCTTC. Protein sequence: CAWNHLSKGSGGYTF.

This clone came up a few times. The chain carries TRBV2 and TRBJ1-1; possible D gene TRBD1, 5 bases. The CDR3 extends over 12 amino acids. CDR1 and CDR2 (germline): SNHLY, FYNNEI. V lost 6 bases and J 2 bases, leaving 7 bases between the germline ends. Written as DNA, the CDR3 is TGTGCCAGCAGAGGGGATAACACTGAAGCTTTCTTT. Residues: CASRGDNTEAFF. Together with reference TRBV2 and TRBJ1-1, the CDR3 gives the full variable domain: EPEVTQTPSHQVTQMGQEVILRCVPISNHLYFYWYRQILGQKVEFLVSFYNNEISEKSEIFDDQFSVERPDGSNFTLKIRSTKLEDSAMYFCASRGDNTEAFFGQGTRLTVV.

This chain connects TRBV9 to TRBJ2-7; 7 nucleotides line up with TRBD2. The CDR3 has 20 residues. Germline lookup yields CDR1 SGDLS and CDR2 YYNGEE. V lost 4 bases to trimming and J lost 1 base; unmatched junction nucleotides: 23. DNA of the CDR3: TGTGCCAGCAGCCTCATCGCGGGGGATCCTTTGGTTGTGGGGTCCTACGAGCAGTACTTC. Translating it yields CASSLIAGDPLVVGSYEQYF.

The chain's CDR3 is CAWSRLTSGGGETQYF. DNA for the CDR3: TGTGCCTGGAGTCGATTGACTAGCGGCGGGGGGGAGACCCAGTACTTC. The V call is TRBV30, the J call TRBJ2-5; 9 bases are a match to TRBD2. Germline CDR1 and CDR2: GTSNPN and SVGIG (reference sequence). The CDR3 consists of 16 residues. V dropped 2 bases and J dropped 5; count of bases not matched to a gene: 12.

The CDR3 is CASSLGDRIYETQYF. Here the CDR3 DNA reads TGTGCCAGCAGCTTAGGAGACAGGATATACGAGACCCAGTACTTC. The chain carries TRBV7-4 and TRBJ2-5, with a possible D match to TRBD1 (6 bases). The CDR3 consists of 15 residues. The germline V and J ends were trimmed by 1 base and 5 bases, with 14 bases remaining between them. CDR1 is SGHVT and CDR2 is SQSDAQ in the germline V gene.

The chain is built from TRBV18 and TRBJ1-2; 12 nucleotides match TRBD1. The germline V gene has CDR1 KGHSH and CDR2 LQKENI. This CDR3 has 18 residues. V dropped 3 bases and J dropped 4; count of bases not matched to a gene: 12. CDR3 nucleotide sequence: TGTGCCAGCTCACCGCTAAATTCAGGGACAGGGGGCTTCTATGGCTACACCTTC. Encoded protein: CASSPLNSGTGGFYGYTF.

V and J are TRBV10-3 and TRBJ1-5; 9 bases are a match to TRBD1. J was trimmed by 3 bases and V by 10 bases; bases with no gene match: 4. The germline gives CDR1 ENHRY, CDR2 SYGVKD. CDR3 length: 13 residues. The CDR3 loop reads CATRTGDNQPQHF. The CDR3 bases are TGTGCCACCCGGACAGGGGACAATCAGCCCCAGCATTTT.

The chain is built from TRBV5-1 and TRBJ1-3; TRBD1 matches at 7 bases. V lost 1 base and J lost 1; bases outside the gene matches: 8. This CDR3 is built from 17 residues. CDR1 is SGHRS and CDR2 is YFSETQ in the germline V gene. CDR3: CASSLLSGTASGNTIYF. The DNA of the CDR3 is TGCGCCAGCAGCTTGTTATCAGGGACAGCGTCTGGAAACACCATATATTTT. Based on the CDR3 plus reference TRBV5-1 and TRBJ1-3, the full variable domain is KAGVTQTPRYLIKTRGQQVTLSCSPISGHRSVSWYQQTPGQGLQFLFEYFSETQRNKGNFPGRFSGRQFSNSRSEMNVSTLELGDSALYLCASSLLSGTASGNTIYFGEGSWLTVV.

V and J are TRBV6-1 and TRBJ1-6; 8 bases are shared with TRBD1. Germline values: CDR1 MNHNS, CDR2 SASEGT. CDR3 length equals 14 residues. The V segment lost 3 bases and the J segment 7 bases; nucleotides outside the gene matches: 2. The CDR3 protein is CASSERDRNSPLHF. CDR3 coding DNA: TGTGCCAGCAGTGAGCGGGACAGGAATTCACCCCTCCACTTT.

This chain connects TRBV18 to TRBJ1-2; possibly TRBD1 for D (6 bases). V was shortened by 3 bases and J by 6 bases, with 17 bases between the two germline ends. The length of the CDR3 is 15 residues. Per the germline V gene, CDR1 is KGHSH and CDR2 is LQKENI. The CDR3 sequence: CASSPDPQGGDGYTF. The CDR3 nucleotides read TGTGCCAGCTCACCCGATCCACAGGGAGGGGATGGCTACACCTTC.

This clone was detected only a few times. The chain carries TRBV7-3 and TRBJ2-1; D possibly corresponds to TRBD1 (6 bases). The ends were cut back, 2 bases at V and 9 bases at J, with 11 bases in the middle. In germline, CDR1 is SGHTA, CDR2 FQGTGA. This CDR3 is 13 amino acids long. The CDR3 bases are TGTGCCAGCAGCTTACTACAGGGACGTGAGCAGTTCTTC. This gives the protein CASSLLQGREQFF. The whole variable domain, filled in from reference TRBV7-3 and TRBJ2-1, reads GAGVSQTPSNKVTEKGKYVELRCDPISGHTALYWYRQSLGQGPEFLIYFQGTGAADDSGLPNDRFFAVRPEGSVSTLKIQRTERGDSAVYLCASSLLQGREQFFGPGTRLTVL.

The rearrangement uses TRBV7-9 and TRBJ2-7; 8 nucleotides line up with TRBD2. Trimming took 5 bases from V and 1 from J; bases not matched to a gene: 10. This CDR3 contains 16 residues. CDR1 and CDR2 (germline): SEHNR, FQNEAQ (reference sequence). The CDR3 DNA sequence: TGTGCCAGCAGCCCCTCAGGAAGCGGGAGTTCCTACGAGCAGTACTTC. Translation gives CASSPSGSGSSYEQYF.

The CDR3 sequence is CSVARLAGDEQFF. CDR3 sequence (DNA): TGCAGCGTTGCGCGGCTGGCGGGAGATGAGCAGTTCTTC. The chain joins TRBV29-1 to TRBJ2-1; 7 nucleotides agree with TRBD2. J lost 8 bases, V lost 4 bases, and 8 bases had no gene match. Per germline, CDR1 SQVTM and CDR2 ANQGSEA. This CDR3 region has 13 residues.

V is TRBV4-1 and J is TRBJ2-2, with TRBD1 identical over 9 bases. The CDR3 contains 17 residues. V trimming: 2 bases; J trimming: 4 bases; junction bases outside the gene matches: 8. Germline values: CDR1 MGHRA, CDR2 YSYEKL. In DNA, the CDR3 is TGCGCCAGCAGCCAAAGGGGGGGGACAGGGCCCACCGGGGAGCTGTTTTTT. As protein: CASSQRGGTGPTGELFF.

The V call is TRBV5-4, the J call TRBJ1-6, with D hard to call. Between the trimmed V and J ends, which lost 5 bases and 0 bases, there was a span of 9 bases. The CDR3 length is 15 residues. CDR1 SGHNT and CDR2 YYREEE come from the germline V gene (reference sequence). The CDR3 DNA reads as TGTGCCAGCAGTCCCGGCAGCTCCTATAATTCACCCCTCCACTTT. It yields the protein CASSPGSSYNSPLHF.

This chain connects TRBV7-9 to TRBJ2-7, with 11 nucleotides matching TRBD2. Germline-derived CDR1 and CDR2 are SEHNR and FQNEAQ (reference sequence). With V trimmed by 6 bases and J by 2 bases, 6 bases remained unmatched. The CDR3 spans 15 residues. The CDR3 sequence is CASSSGTSGPYEQYF. DNA of the CDR3: TGTGCCAGCAGTAGCGGGACTAGCGGACCCTACGAGCAGTACTTC.

V and J are TRBV5-4 and TRBJ2-3, with unresolved D. Germline CDR1 is SGHNT and CDR2 is YYREEE (reference sequence). V was shortened by 4 bases and J by 2 bases, with 17 bases between the two germline ends. This CDR3 contains 16 residues. CDR3 loop: CASSGPSSLNTDTQYF. DNA for the CDR3: TGTGCCAGCAGCGGGCCATCATCCCTAAACACAGATACGCAGTATTTT.

This clone is a singleton in its sample. This chain joins TRBV14 and TRBJ2-2; D unresolved. This CDR3 spans 13 amino acids. V was clipped by 1 base and J by 6 bases, with 6 bases between them. CDR1 and CDR2 (germline): SGHDN, FVKESK. The DNA of the CDR3 is TGTGCCAGCAGCCAAGTTTTGGCCGGGGAGCTGTTTTTT. Translating gives CASSQVLAGELFF.

Here the CDR3 DNA reads TGTGCCAGCAGCTTACAGGGGGCCCATGGCTACACCTTC. Amino acid sequence: CASSLQGAHGYTF. The J gene is TRBJ1-2, the V gene TRBV5-4; 9 bases match TRBD1. V dropped 2 bases and J dropped 6; count of bases not matched to a gene: 2. The CDR3 sequence is 13 residues long. Germline CDR1 is SGHNT and CDR2 is YYREEE (reference sequence).

J is TRBJ2-1 and V is TRBV30, with D possibly being TRBD1 (6 bases). The germline CDR1 and CDR2 sequences are GTSNPN and SVGIG (reference sequence). This CDR3 has 13 residues. V was clipped by 2 bases and J by 4 bases, with 9 bases between them. The CDR3 reads CAWSQDSYNEQFF. The CDR3 coding sequence is TGTGCCTGGAGTCAGGACAGTTACAATGAGCAGTTCTTC. The variable domain in full, with the rest retrieved from reference TRBV30 and TRBJ2-1, is SQTIHQWPATLVQPVGSPLSLECTVEGTSNPNLYWYRQAAGRGLQLLFYSVGIGQISSEVPQNLSASRPQDRQFILSSKKLLLSDSGFYLCAWSQDSYNEQFFGPGTRLTVL.

The rearrangement joins TRBV5-1 to TRBJ2-7, with TRBD1 identical over 9 bases. The CDR3 has 15 residues. Germline assignment: CDR1 SGHRS and CDR2 YFSETQ. Unmatched junction bases numbered 7, after V lost 0 bases and J lost 6 bases. The CDR3 sequence is CASSLARGQGSEQYF. CDR3 nucleotides: TGCGCCAGCAGCTTGGCCAGAGGACAGGGGTCCGAGCAGTACTTC. Filled out from reference TRBV5-1 and TRBJ2-7, the complete variable domain reads KAGVTQTPRYLIKTRGQQVTLSCSPISGHRSVSWYQQTPGQGLQFLFEYFSETQRNKGNFPGRFSGRQFSNSRSEMNVSTLELGDSALYLCASSLARGQGSEQYFGPGTRLTVT.

V and J are TRBV30 and TRBJ1-2; D might be TRBD1 (5 bases). Germline V CDR1 and CDR2: GTSNPN, SVGIG (reference sequence). Trimming cost V 4 bases and J 1 base, with 13 bases left between them. The CDR3 has 14 amino acids. CDR3 nucleotide sequence: TGTGCCTGGACTCCGGGACGGGGTAACTATGGCTACACCTTC. Its protein product is CAWTPGRGNYGYTF.

The chain carries TRBV14 and TRBJ2-7; 7 bases agree with TRBD2. Germline V gives CDR1 SGHDN, CDR2 FVKESK. The V segment lost 5 bases and the J segment 7 bases; nucleotides outside the gene matches: 2. This CDR3 contains 11 residues. The CDR3, as DNA: TGTGCCAGCAGCATCGGGGGGGAGCAGTACTTC. As protein: CASSIGGEQYF. The full variable domain, its missing parts supplied by reference TRBV14 and TRBJ2-7, is EAGVTQFPSHSVIEKGQTVTLRCDPISGHDNLYWYRRVMGKEIKFLLHFVKESKQDESGMPNNRFLAERTGGTYSTLKVQPAELEDSGVYFCASSIGGEQYFGPGTRLTVT.

The rearrangement uses TRBV7-2 and TRBJ1-2; D not resolved. Germline loops: CDR1 SGHTA, CDR2 FQGNSA. CDR3 length: 15 residues. V was trimmed by 5 bases and J by 7 bases, leaving 20 bases between them. The CDR3 here is CASSVRPGQEGGYTF. In nucleotides, the CDR3 is TGTGCCAGCAGCGTCAGGCCCGGGCAGGAAGGTGGCTACACCTTC.

The V gene is TRBV6-5, the J gene TRBJ2-6; unclear D gene. V dropped 6 bases and J dropped 0 bases, with 9 bases sitting between them. The CDR3 length is 15 residues. Per germline, CDR1 MNHEY and CDR2 SVGAGI. The CDR3 protein is CASRSTRSGANVLTF. As DNA, the CDR3 is TGTGCCAGCAGGTCGACCCGCTCTGGGGCCAACGTCCTGACTTTC.

DNA of the CDR3: TGTGCCAGCAGGGCCACAGGGGGCGCGGGGACCCAGTACTTC. Its protein is CASRATGGAGTQYF. The chain couples TRBV2 to TRBJ2-5; TRBD1 agrees at 9 bases. V lost 6 bases, J lost 7 bases, and 9 bases stayed unmatched. Germline V gene lookup returns CDR1 SNHLY and CDR2 FYNNEI. The CDR3 consists of 14 residues.

This sequence joins TRBV6-1 and TRBJ1-2, with 7 bases fitting TRBD1. CDR3 size: 13 residues. Per germline, CDR1 MNHNS and CDR2 SASEGT. V shed 6 bases, J shed 3 bases, and the junction held 4 bases outside the gene matches. CDR3 nucleotides: TGTGCCAGCAGGGGACAGCGAGACTATGGCTACACCTTC. Translated, it gives CASRGQRDYGYTF.

The chain combines TRBV30 with TRBJ2-2, with D hard to call. The CDR3 is 14 residues long. Germline values: CDR1 GTSNPN, CDR2 SVGIG (reference sequence). V was trimmed by 3 bases and J by 2 bases, leaving 10 bases between them. This CDR3 is CAWRVTANTGELFF. The DNA for the CDR3 is TGTGCCTGGAGGGTGACGGCAAACACCGGGGAGCTGTTTTTT. The whole variable domain, filled in from reference TRBV30 and TRBJ2-2, reads SQTIHQWPATLVQPVGSPLSLECTVEGTSNPNLYWYRQAAGRGLQLLFYSVGIGQISSEVPQNLSASRPQDRQFILSSKKLLLSDSGFYLCAWRVTANTGELFFGEGSRLTVL.

This sequence joins TRBV6-4 and TRBJ1-1, with D perhaps matching TRBD1 (5 bases). Trimming stripped 3 bases from V and 1 base from J, with 9 bases between. CDR3 size: 14 residues. Germline CDR1 is MRHNA and CDR2 is SNTAGT. This CDR3 is CASSEGVWNTEAFF. CDR3 bases: TGTGCCAGCAGTGAGGGGGTTTGGAACACTGAAGCTTTCTTT.

V usage is TRBV11-2 and J usage is TRBJ2-5, with 11 positions matching TRBD2. V shed 5 bases and J 2 bases; nucleotides not matched to a gene: 7. The CDR3 consists of 16 residues. From germline, CDR1 is SGHAT and CDR2 FQNNGV. CDR3 nucleotide sequence: TGTGCCAGCAGCCCGAGGACTAGCGGGCTACAAGAGACCCAGTACTTC. Encoded protein: CASSPRTSGLQETQYF.